Described below is a single T cell receptor (beta chain) sequence and its context. The data belong to a study of blood T cell repertoires in COVID-19. About the research overall: Acute and convalescent COVID-19 specimens originated in the United States, Italy and Spain.

Germline V gene lookup returns CDR1 MNHNY and CDR2 SVGAGI (reference sequence). The CDR3 runs 15 residues. The V gene lost 0 bases and the J gene lost 5 bases, with 14 bases spanning the gap. The repertoire was sequenced with immunoSEQ multiplex PCR; TCRdb's copy has only in-frame clones and lacks some. The sample shows roughly 700,000 clones, over 80% of them seen only once. This chain links TRBV6-6 with TRBJ2-7, with D maybe TRBD2 (5 bases). The TCR was taken from a woman aged 18-29 years with acute or convalescent COVID-19. The sample was peripheral blood. CDR3 loop: CASSYSSGMVDEQYF. For the CDR3, the DNA is TGTGCCAGCAGTTACTCATCGGGGATGGTGGACGAGCAGTACTTC.